These T cell receptor beta chains were read from a single sample in a study of blood T cell repertoires in COVID-19. This table comes from immunoSEQ multiplex PCR, and its TCRdb copy is limited to in-frame clones, with some not included. The sample has under 200,000 clones, approximately 87% seen once. Sequencing was performed on PBMCs or T cells enriched from blood (not recorded which). The receptors here all came from a woman aged 45-59 years who had recovered from COVID-19. CDR3s include the opening cysteine and the closing phenylalanine or tryptophan. D genes are given only for firm matches. The size of a clone is reported for some rows only, either as once, few or many, or as a class for expanded clones.

clone_size,j_call,v_call,d_call,cdr3_nt,cdr3_aa
-,TRBJ2-7,TRBV5-4,TRBD1,TGTGCCAGCAGCTTGAGGGGGCTAACCTACGAGCAGTACTTC,CASSLRGLTYEQYF
-,TRBJ1-6,TRBV6-2/TRBV6-3,-,TGTGCCAGCAGTCAAGCTGCAGGGAATTCACCCCTCCACTTT,CASSQAAGNSPLHF
-,TRBJ1-6,TRBV27,-,TGTGCCAGCAGGACAGCAAGTTCACCCCTCCACTTT,CASRTASSPLHF
-,TRBJ1-5,TRBV29-1,-,TGCAGCGTTGCTTATTCCAGGGATCAGCCCCAGCATTTT,CSVAYSRDQPQHF
few,TRBJ2-3,TRBV6-5,-,TGTGCCAGCAGTTACGGGTCTGGCGGAGATACGCAGTATTTT,CASSYGSGGDTQYF
once,TRBJ1-1,TRBV6-5,TRBD1,TGTGCCAGCAGCCTCGACAGGGTTGTCACTGAAGCTTTCTTT,CASSLDRVVTEAFF
-,TRBJ2-3,TRBV2,-,TGTGCCAGCAGGCGGGACAGTCACACAGATACGCAGTATTTT,CASRRDSHTDTQYF
-,TRBJ2-7,TRBV7-3,-,TGTGCCAGCAGCCGACAAGACTACGAGCAGTACTTC,CASSRQDYEQYF
few,TRBJ1-5,TRBV5-8,-,TGTGCCAGCAGCTTGGGGCAGACTCGTCAGCCCCAGCATTTT,CASSLGQTRQPQHF
-,TRBJ2-1,TRBV5-8,TRBD1,TGTGCCAGCAGCCGGAGTCGCAGGGGGTCCTACAATGAGCAGTTCTTC,CASSRSRRGSYNEQFF
-,TRBJ1-1,TRBV19,-,TGTGCCAGCTCTCGGGCCAGGGAACGGGTCGACACTGAAGCTTTCTTT,CASSRARERVDTEAFF
-,TRBJ1-1,TRBV6-5,-,TGTGCCAGCAGTTACAGGGGTTTCATGAACACTGAAGCTTTCTTT,CASSYRGFMNTEAFF
-,TRBJ2-7,TRBV7-2,TRBD2,TGTGCCAGCAGCTTAATCCCTAGCGGGGCCCCCTACGAGCAGTACTTC,CASSLIPSGAPYEQYF
-,TRBJ1-6,TRBV12-3/TRBV12-4,-,TGTGCCAGCAGTTCAGGAATCGGCTCACCCCTCCACTTT,CASSSGIGSPLHF
-,TRBJ2-3,TRBV21-1,-,TGTGCCAGCAGCGACGTGCCTAGCCGCTTAGTACTAGTAGCAGATACGCAGTATTTT,CASSDVPSRLVLVADTQYF
-,TRBJ1-1,TRBV6-5,-,TGTGCCAGCTTAAACGTAAGACAGGTTTCGTCGGAAGCTTTCTTT,CASLNVRQVSSEAFF
-,TRBJ1-1,TRBV29-1,TRBD1,TGCAGCGTTGAGAGGGGGCTGGAGAACACTGAAGCTTTCTTT,CSVERGLENTEAFF
once,TRBJ1-6,TRBV19,-,TGTGCCTCACGAGGGGGGGATTGGAATTCACCCCTCCACTTT,CASRGGDWNSPLHF
-,TRBJ2-5,TRBV11-2,TRBD2,TGTGCCAGCAGCTTACGGGGGGGCCAAGAGACCCAGTACTTC,CASSLRGGQETQYF
-,TRBJ2-2,TRBV28,-,TGTGCCAGCAGACAACGGGGGGCCGCGAACACCGGGGAGCTGTTTTTT,CASRQRGAANTGELFF
-,TRBJ2-1,TRBV5-4,TRBD2,TGTGCCAGCGGTCCCGGGGAGGGGAATGAGCAGTTCTTC,CASGPGEGNEQFF
-,TRBJ2-3,TRBV4-3,TRBD2,TGCGCCAGCAGGAATGGACTAGCGGGATCGGATACGCAGTATTTT,CASRNGLAGSDTQYF
-,TRBJ1-5,TRBV6-5,-,TGTGCCAGCAGCCGATCAGGGAATCAGCCCCAGCATTTT,CASSRSGNQPQHF
-,TRBJ1-2,TRBV11-3,TRBD1,TGTGCCAGCAGCTCAACCGGCGGACAGGGGGGTAGGAGCTATGGCTACACCTTC,CASSSTGGQGGRSYGYTF
-,TRBJ1-2,TRBV19,-,TGTGCCTCAAGCGCCCCGGTTCGGAAGGACTATGGCTACACCTTC,CASSAPVRKDYGYTF
-,TRBJ1-2,TRBV5-4,TRBD1,TGTGCCAGCAGCTTCTTAACAGGGGCGAGGGGCTACACCTTC,CASSFLTGARGYTF
-,TRBJ1-5,TRBV19,-,TGTGCCAGTAGTATAGATTTGGCAGGGGTGAGCAATCAGCCCCAGCATTTT,CASSIDLAGVSNQPQHF
-,TRBJ1-5,TRBV19,-,TGTGCCAGTAGTATAAAAAACCCTAGCTCGTTGCAGCCCCAGCATTTT,CASSIKNPSSLQPQHF
-,TRBJ2-5,TRBV18,-,TGTGCCAGCTCACCACCGGGACTGAAAGAGACCCAGTACTTC,CASSPPGLKETQYF
-,TRBJ2-5,TRBV15,TRBD1,TGTGCCACCAGCAGTCAGGGACAGGGTGCCGAGACCCAGTACTTC,CATSSQGQGAETQYF
once,TRBJ2-4,TRBV6-5,-,TGTGCCAGCAGTTACTCGATTAGCGCCAAAAACATTCAGTACTTC,CASSYSISAKNIQYF
-,TRBJ1-2,TRBV18,TRBD1,TGTGCCAGCTCACGGGACAGTTATGGCTACACCTTC,CASSRDSYGYTF
-,TRBJ2-7,TRBV5-6,-,TGTGCCAGCAGCTTGAAAGGGACATTGGGCTACGAGCAGTACTTC,CASSLKGTLGYEQYF
-,TRBJ2-7,TRBV19,TRBD2,TGTGCCAGTAGGCTACCGGGGGGGCACGAGCAGTACTTC,CASRLPGGHEQYF